This TCR beta chain was captured by sequencing in a study of shared clonotypes between healthy human individuals. Between the trimmed V and J ends, which lost 4 bases and 2 bases, there was a span of 12 bases. The length of the CDR3 is 15 residues. Germline loops: CDR1 SNHLY, CDR2 FYNNEI. About this clone: Its antigen remains unknown.

The data were produced by immunoSEQ multiplex PCR, yet TCRdb's version contains in-frame clones alone and is incomplete. Here the sample spans roughly 2.5 million clones, about 92% being singletons. Regarding the study as a whole: Generally, naive subsets (rather than memory subsets) showed larger estimated richness. Across a handful of donors, naive CD4 shared around 5.3%, naive CD8 3.5% to 4%, memory CD4 2.3%, memory CD8 about 0.4%.

Only Caucasian adults living in Nashville, Tennessee made up the donor group. The receptor was isolated from a man younger than 35 in good health. The rearrangement joins TRBV2 to TRBJ1-3; D might be TRBD1 (6 bases). What was sequenced was naive CD4+ T cells sorted from blood. Subset indicated: CD45RA+ positively selected. The CDR3 coding sequence is TGTGCCAGCAGTGGGCAGGGGAATGCTGGAAACACCATATATTTT. The encoded protein is CASSGQGNAGNTIYF. Full variable domain (missing parts from reference TRBV2 and TRBJ1-3): EPEVTQTPSHQVTQMGQEVILRCVPISNHLYFYWYRQILGQKVEFLVSFYNNEISEKSEIFDDQFSVERPDGSNFTLKIRSTKLEDSAMYFCASSGQGNAGNTIYFGEGSWLTVV.